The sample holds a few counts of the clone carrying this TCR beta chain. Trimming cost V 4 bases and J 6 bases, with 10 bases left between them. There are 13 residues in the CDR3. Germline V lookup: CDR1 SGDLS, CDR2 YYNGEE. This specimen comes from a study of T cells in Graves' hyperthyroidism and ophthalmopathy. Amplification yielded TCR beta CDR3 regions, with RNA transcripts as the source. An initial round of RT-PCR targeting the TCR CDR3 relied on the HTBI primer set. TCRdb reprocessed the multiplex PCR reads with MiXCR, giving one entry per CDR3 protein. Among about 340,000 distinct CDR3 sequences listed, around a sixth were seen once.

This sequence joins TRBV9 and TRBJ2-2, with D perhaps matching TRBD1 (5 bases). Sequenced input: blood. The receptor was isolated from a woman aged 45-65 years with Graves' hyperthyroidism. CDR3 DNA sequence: TGTGCCAGCAGCTCCTCAGGGTCCGGGGAGCTGTTTTTT. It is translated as CASSSSGSGELFF.